One and the same sample provided the 15 T cell receptor beta chains below, sequenced in a study of blood T cell repertoires in COVID-19 (TCRdb year 2020). Library creation used the immunoSEQ multiplex PCR assay. TCRdb obtained this table from immuneACCESS and retained in-frame rearrangements with V and J assigned. These tables miss some clones; where compared with another copy, unresolved V genes account for less than half of the shortfall, and the remainder is unexplained. Recorded for this sample are approximately 120,000 clones; roughly 79% of them occurred a single time. 10% to 12% of the sample is taken by the ten largest. What was sequenced was peripheral blood. These receptors originate from a human donor in a cohort sampled during active COVID-19.

The V and J genes are TRBV5-1 and TRBJ2-1; 7 positions agree with TRBD1. Germline lookup yields CDR1 SGHRS and CDR2 YFSETQ. J was trimmed by 3 bases and V by 4 bases; bases with no gene match: 10. The CDR3 totals 16 residues. The CDR3 DNA reads TGCGCCAGCAGCCTGGAGAGGACAGGTATCTACAATGAGCAGTTCTTC. As protein: CASSLERTGIYNEQFF.

J is TRBJ1-1 and V is TRBV30; TRBD1 agrees at 7 bases. Germline assignment: CDR1 GTSNPN and CDR2 SVGIG (reference sequence). The CDR3 runs 14 residues. The V and J ends lost 5 bases and 0 bases, in that order; junction bases with no gene match: 6. The CDR3 region has the DNA TGTGCCTGGGGGACAGCGATTGTGAACACTGAAGCTTTCTTT. Translating gives CAWGTAIVNTEAFF.

This clone was picked up one time. The V call is TRBV10-3, the J call TRBJ1-1; 11 bases align to TRBD1. Germline CDR1 and CDR2: ENHRY and SYGVKD. This CDR3 contains 17 residues. The V segment lost 6 bases and the J segment 4 bases; nucleotides outside the gene matches: 13. The CDR3 sequence is CAIRTGQGASFITEAFF. As DNA, the CDR3 is TGTGCCATCAGGACCGGACAGGGGGCATCGTTTATCACTGAAGCTTTCTTT.

The rearrangement joins TRBV5-8 to TRBJ2-7; TRBD2 might be the D (6 bases). The V gene lost 3 bases and the J gene lost 0 bases, with 13 bases spanning the gap. CDR1 is SGHTS and CDR2 is YDEGEE in the germline V gene. The CDR3 runs 15 residues. The CDR3 DNA sequence: TGTGCCAGCAGCTCGGGAGTCGGGGCCTCCTACGAGCAGTACTTC. Translation: CASSSGVGASYEQYF.

V usage is TRBV7-2 and J usage is TRBJ1-6; D is unresolved. V was clipped by 1 base and J by 7 bases, with 5 bases between them. The CDR3 has 13 amino acids. Per germline, CDR1 SGHTA and CDR2 FQGNSA. CDR3 bases: TGTGCCAGCAGCTTAGTAGAGAATTCACCCCTCCACTTT. Its protein is CASSLVENSPLHF.

This clone is a singleton in its sample. Within the sample, other DNA sequences also encode this same CDR3. The chain links TRBV28 to TRBJ2-7; 8 bases fit TRBD1. CDR1 and CDR2 (germline): MDHEN, SYDVKM. Germline trimming cut 1 base from V and 3 bases from J; bases unmatched to any gene: 5. The CDR3 has 15 residues. CDR3 in amino acids: CASSLSRTGRYEQYF. The CDR3 DNA sequence: TGTGCCAGCAGTTTATCCCGGACAGGGCGCTACGAGCAGTACTTC.

The V and J genes are TRBV7-9 and TRBJ2-5; D is possibly TRBD2 (6 bases). This CDR3 has 14 amino acids. Trimming took off 2 bases at V and 5 bases at J, with 12 bases between the two ends. CDR1 is SEHNR, CDR2 FQNEAQ, per germline (reference sequence). The CDR3 nucleotides are TGTGCCAGCAGCTTACGGGGGACTGGGGAGACCCAGTACTTC. Translating gives CASSLRGTGETQYF.

This rearrangement joins TRBV27 to TRBJ1-1, with D possibly matching TRBD1 (6 bases). The CDR3 is made up of 11 amino acids. Germline values: CDR1 MNHEY, CDR2 SMNVEV (reference sequence). Trimming cost V 10 bases and J 10 bases, with 16 bases left between them. Here the CDR3 DNA reads TGTGCCACCTTGTTGGGGGCAGCAGCTTTCTTT. It codes for CATLLGAAAFF.

This chain connects TRBV7-3 to TRBJ2-5; 7 bases align to TRBD2. This CDR3 is built from 15 residues. V trimming: 2 bases; J trimming: 2 bases; junction bases outside the gene matches: 5. CDR1 and CDR2 from the germline V gene are SGHTA and FQGTGA. CDR3 loop: CASSLGRGMQETQYF. CDR3 sequence (DNA): TGTGCCAGCAGCTTAGGGCGGGGGATGCAAGAGACCCAGTACTTC. Full variable domain (remainder filled in from reference TRBV7-3 and TRBJ2-5): GAGVSQTPSNKVTEKGKYVELRCDPISGHTALYWYRQSLGQGPEFLIYFQGTGAADDSGLPNDRFFAVRPEGSVSTLKIQRTERGDSAVYLCASSLGRGMQETQYFGPGTRLLVL.

The genes are TRBV27 and TRBJ2-5; 7 bases match TRBD1. The CDR3 loop spans 15 amino acids. Germline CDR1 and CDR2: MNHEY and SMNVEV (reference sequence). The ends lost 6 bases at V and 1 base at J; junction bases unmatched: 8. The CDR3 loop is CASSLAPGGQETQYF. The CDR3 bases are TGTGCCAGCAGCCTAGCCCCAGGGGGCCAAGAGACCCAGTACTTC.

The chain has TRBV7-9 and TRBJ1-1; D is possibly TRBD1 (5 bases). V shed 2 bases and J shed 1 base, with 17 bases lying between them. Germline V gives CDR1 SEHNR, CDR2 FQNEAQ (reference sequence). The CDR3 has 17 amino acids. The CDR3 DNA reads TGTGCCAGCAGCTTATCAGGGCTAGGGTGGTGGAACACTGAAGCTTTCTTT. This encodes CASSLSGLGWWNTEAFF.

In its sample, this clone was seen once. The chain couples TRBV6-5 to TRBJ1-2, with 8 bases that match TRBD1. Germline CDR1 and CDR2: MNHEY and SVGAGI. This CDR3 has 14 residues. V gave up 2 bases and J gave up 7 bases; unmatched junction bases: 6. CDR3 DNA sequence: TGTGCCAGCAGTTACATGGACAGGGCAAGTGGCTACACCTTC. Amino acid sequence: CASSYMDRASGYTF.

This chain connects TRBV27 to TRBJ1-5; 9 bases map to TRBD1. The CDR3 sequence is 13 residues long. The V and J ends lost 4 bases and 7 bases, in that order; junction bases with no gene match: 2. Germline V gene data show CDR1 as MNHEY and CDR2 as SMNVEV (reference sequence). CDR3 sequence (DNA): TGTGCCAGCAGTTCGGGACAGGGCCAGCCCCAGCATTTT. This encodes CASSSGQGQPQHF.

This chain connects TRBV5-5 to TRBJ1-1; D is possibly TRBD1 (6 bases). The CDR3 loop spans 14 amino acids. The germline V gene encodes CDR1 SGHKS and CDR2 YYEKEE (reference sequence). V was shortened by 0 bases and J by 3 bases, with 9 bases between the two germline ends. This chain's CDR3 is CASSLGDTYTEAFF. DNA of the CDR3: TGTGCCAGCAGCTTGGGGGACACATACACTGAAGCTTTCTTT.

The chain recombines TRBV5-1 with TRBJ1-1; possible D gene TRBD1, 6 bases. Between the trimmed V and J ends, which lost 2 bases and 7 bases, there was a span of 12 bases. CDR1 is SGHRS and CDR2 is YFSETQ in the germline V gene. The CDR3 length is 13 residues. The CDR3 DNA reads as TGCGCCAGCAGCTTCGGGGACACCAGTGAAGCTTTCTTT. Its translation is CASSFGDTSEAFF. The full variable domain, its missing parts supplied by reference TRBV5-1 and TRBJ1-1, is KAGVTQTPRYLIKTRGQQVTLSCSPISGHRSVSWYQQTPGQGLQFLFEYFSETQRNKGNFPGRFSGRQFSNSRSEMNVSTLELGDSALYLCASSFGDTSEAFFGQGTRLTVV.